These T cell receptor beta chains were read from a single sample in a study of cytomegalovirus exposure and HLA in healthy donors. The table came from immunoSEQ multiplex PCR; TCRdb's copy has only in-frame clones and leaves some out. The data show some 180,000 clones, 12% seen once. The sample taken for sequencing was PBMCs. The receptors shown here come from a man aged 50 to 60 in good health and CMV-seropositive. Each CDR3 is given with its conserved first and last residue. Each record gives: clone size, D gene, J gene, V gene, CDR3 protein, CDR3 DNA. A D gene is named only where the DNA matches it firmly. Clone size is not always given. Where it is, it says once, few, many or a class for expanded clones.

few . TRBJ1-2 TRBV20-1 CSASLPVGYTF TGCAGTGCTAGTTTACCGGTAGGCTACACCTTC
. . TRBJ2-7 TRBV9 CASSPGGQHNSYEQYF TGTGCCAGCAGCCCCGGAGGACAGCATAATTCCTACGAGCAGTACTTC
. . TRBJ1-1 TRBV5-1 CASSSQTAAGTEAFF TGCGCCAGCAGCTCCCAGACGGCGGCAGGGACTGAAGCTTTCTTT
few TRBD1 TRBJ1-2 TRBV7-2 CASSSRVAGGLGYTF TGTGCCAGCAGCTCGAGGGTGGCAGGGGGCTTAGGCTACACCTTC
few . TRBJ1-2 TRBV6-1 CASSLGGESYGYTF TGTGCCAGCAGCTTAGGTGGAGAGTCCTATGGCTACACCTTC
. . TRBJ2-3 TRBV30 CAWRVLGVNTDTQYF TGTGCCTGGAGAGTTCTAGGAGTAAACACAGATACGCAGTATTTT
. TRBD1 TRBJ1-4 TRBV6-5 CASSDRGRDEKLFF TGTGCCAGCAGCGACAGGGGGCGAGATGAAAAACTGTTTTTT
few . TRBJ1-4 TRBV7-2 CASSSRLGEKLFF TGTGCCAGCAGCTCGCGACTCGGGGAAAAACTGTTTTTT
few . TRBJ2-7 TRBV4-3 CASSQGGLSSYEQYF TGCGCCAGCAGCCAAGGCGGATTGAGCTCCTACGAGCAGTACTTC
. TRBD1 TRBJ1-5 TRBV12-5 CASGLSQQGNQPQHF TGTGCTAGTGGTTTGTCCCAACAGGGGAATCAGCCCCAGCATTTT
. . TRBJ2-3 TRBV6-5 CASRNRVSSTDTQYF TGTGCCAGCAGAAACAGGGTCTCTAGCACAGATACGCAGTATTTT
. TRBD1 TRBJ2-2 TRBV6-5 CASRRGQWNTGELFF TGTGCCAGCAGAAGGGGACAGTGGAACACCGGGGAGCTGTTTTTT
few . TRBJ1-2 TRBV28 CASKSGGFYGYTF TGTGCCAGCAAGTCGGGGGGGTTCTATGGCTACACCTTC
. TRBD1 TRBJ2-5 TRBV25-1 CASSPRTGYQETQYF TGTGCCAGCAGCCCTAGGACAGGGTACCAAGAGACCCAGTACTTC
few TRBD1 TRBJ1-1 TRBV4-2 CASSLARTGGTEAFF TGTGCCAGCAGCCTTGCAAGGACAGGGGGCACTGAAGCTTTCTTT
. . TRBJ2-2 TRBV5-4 CASSPGGNTGELFF TGTGCCAGCAGCCCCGGCGGGAACACCGGGGAGCTGTTTTTT
. . TRBJ1-2 TRBV28 CASSVTLDSYGYTF TGTGCCAGCAGCGTTACCTTGGACAGCTATGGCTACACCTTC
few . TRBJ2-3 TRBV2 CASRGGLRSTDTQYF TGTGCCAGCAGGGGGGGACTGCGGAGCACAGATACGCAGTATTTT
. TRBD2 TRBJ2-1 TRBV6-5 CASTPRLATNNEQFF TGTGCCAGCACCCCTCGACTAGCTACAAACAATGAGCAGTTCTTC
. . TRBJ1-2 TRBV2 CASSEVLTGGYTF TGTGCCAGCAGTGAAGTGCTTACGGGTGGCTACACCTTC
. . TRBJ2-1 TRBV6-5 CASSSGGIYNEQFF TGTGCCAGCAGTTCCGGAGGCATCTACAATGAGCAGTTCTTC
. . TRBJ1-4 TRBV15 CATRREGVHEKLFF TGTGCCACCAGAAGAGAAGGGGTTCATGAAAAACTGTTTTTT
few . TRBJ1-2 TRBV30 CAWSAGQGLSYGYTF TGTGCCTGGAGTGCCGGGCAGGGGCTGAGCTATGGCTACACCTTC
. TRBD1 TRBJ2-5 TRBV5-1 CASSFRAGGLETQYF TGCGCCAGCAGCTTTCGAGCAGGGGGCTTAGAGACCCAGTACTTC
few TRBD1 TRBJ1-1 TRBV11-2 CASERQGALSEAFF TGTGCCAGTGAACGACAGGGGGCGCTTTCTGAAGCTTTCTTT
. . TRBJ2-1 TRBV2 CASETALSYNEQFF TGTGCCAGCGAGACTGCCCTCTCCTACAATGAGCAGTTCTTC
few . TRBJ2-2 TRBV29-1 CSVEKGEKAGELFF TGCAGCGTTGAAAAAGGGGAAAAGGCCGGGGAGCTGTTTTTT
few . TRBJ2-7 TRBV27 CASSLSNGGRSIFSYEQYF TGTGCCAGCAGTTTATCGAATGGGGGCCGCTCTATCTTCTCCTACGAGCAGTACTTC
. TRBD1 TRBJ2-1 TRBV9 CASSGSGTGYNEQFF TGTGCCAGCAGCGGATCCGGGACAGGGTACAATGAGCAGTTCTTC
. TRBD1 TRBJ1-2 TRBV5-6 CASSLDVRGDYGYTF TGTGCCAGCAGCTTGGACGTCAGGGGGGACTATGGCTACACCTTC
. TRBD1 TRBJ2-7 TRBV30 CAWSQYGTGITYEQYF TGTGCCTGGAGTCAATACGGGACAGGAATAACCTACGAGCAGTACTTC
few . TRBJ2-7 TRBV29-1 CSVEEAGYEQYF TGCAGCGTTGAAGAAGCTGGCTACGAGCAGTACTTC
. TRBD1 TRBJ2-5 TRBV5-4 CASSYDREETQYF TGTGCCAGCAGTTACGACAGGGAGGAGACCCAGTACTTC
few . TRBJ1-2 TRBV7-9 CASSSDRGGDLYGYTF TGTGCCAGCAGCTCGGACAGAGGCGGAGATCTTTATGGCTACACCTTC
. . TRBJ1-1 TRBV5-5 CASSPTGGSAFF TGTGCCAGCAGCCCTACGGGAGGGTCGGCTTTCTTT
few . TRBJ2-2 TRBV4-1 CASSQQGLNTGELFF TGCGCCAGCAGCCAACAGGGGCTGAACACCGGGGAGCTGTTTTTT
few TRBD1 TRBJ1-3 TRBV19 CASTADRGGNTIYF TGTGCCAGTACCGCAGACAGGGGAGGAAACACCATATATTTT
few . TRBJ2-4 TRBV4-1 CASSQDRPDSHLNIQYF TGCGCCAGCAGCCAAGACCGCCCCGACAGCCACCTAAACATTCAGTACTTC
few . TRBJ2-2 TRBV7-9 CASSLAERGNTGELFF TGTGCCAGCAGCTTAGCGGAAAGGGGCAACACCGGGGAGCTGTTTTTT
. . TRBJ2-2 TRBV7-7 CASSLFARGNTGELFF TGTGCCAGCAGCTTATTCGCTCGCGGGAACACCGGGGAGCTGTTTTTT
. . TRBJ2-3 TRBV28 CASNPGGGTDTQYF TGTGCCAGCAACCCAGGAGGGGGCACAGATACGCAGTATTTT
. . TRBJ1-1 TRBV4-1 CASSQAARGPANTEAFF TGCGCCAGCAGCCAAGCGGCCAGGGGTCCTGCGAACACTGAAGCTTTCTTT
. TRBD1 TRBJ2-1 TRBV7-2 CASSHYRGHEQFF TGTGCCAGCAGCCACTACAGGGGGCATGAGCAGTTCTTC
few TRBD1 TRBJ2-5 TRBV4-3 CASSRATGPRETQYF TGCGCCAGCAGCCGCGCGACAGGGCCTCGGGAGACCCAGTACTTC
. . TRBJ2-1 TRBV14 CASSQDLTRSSYNEQFF TGTGCCAGCAGCCAAGATCTTACCCGTAGCTCCTACAATGAGCAGTTCTTC